These 28 T cell receptor beta chains share one sample of origin, sequenced in a study of regulatory T cells in long-lasting Graves disease. Relying on iRepertoire HTBI primers and Arm-PCR of CDR3 regions, the team built TCR beta libraries. One entry per CDR3 protein, called by TCRdb with MiXCR from the multiplex PCR reads. The top ten clones hold 40% to 55% of a sample with over 650,000 distinct CDR3 sequences, about 30% of them seen once. Documented time point: persistent/refractory GD, antithyroid drugs over 5 years with positive TRAb. From RNA extracted from PBMCs, the TCR library was made. This sample comprised peripheral blood mononuclear cells (PBMCs), obtained when the disease was refractory, from a patient treated with antithyroid drugs. The receptors here all came from a female donor with Graves disease.

Worth noting for this clonotype: A much larger clone sits a single nucleotide away, making a read error possible. Likely a read error: the CDR3 ends without its conserved phenylalanine or tryptophan. The chain links TRBV6-9 to TRBJ2-5; D not resolved. Germline V lookup: CDR1 MNHGY, CDR2 SVAAGI. This CDR3 spans 11 amino acids. V was clipped by 3 bases and J by 4 bases, with 3 bases between them. CDR3 nucleotides: TGTGCCAGCAGTTACTTAGAGACCCAGTACCTC. This sequence encodes CASSYLETQYL.

Note on this clonotype: This may arise from a read error, as a much more abundant clone is one base away. This chain links TRBV28 with TRBJ1-2; D remains ambiguous. Germline V lookup: CDR1 MDHEN, CDR2 SYDVKM. This CDR3 is 12 amino acids long. V was shortened by 9 bases and J by 5 bases, with 13 bases between the two germline ends. The CDR3 bases are TGTGCCAGTAGCGGGCGGAGATATGGCTACACCTTC. The encoded protein is CASSGRRYGYTF.

The chain has TRBV20-1 and TRBJ2-7; D may be TRBD1 (6 bases). This CDR3 is 12 amino acids long. Trimming took off 5 bases at V and 7 bases at J, with 15 bases between the two ends. Germline assignment: CDR1 DFQATT and CDR2 SNEGSKA (reference sequence). CDR3 amino acids: CSAGRRTGEQYF. Written as DNA, the CDR3 is TGCAGTGCTGGCAGGCGAACAGGGGAGCAGTACTTC.

The V gene is TRBV20-1, the J gene TRBJ2-7; 9 positions agree with TRBD2. Germline trimming cut 0 bases from V and 3 bases from J; bases unmatched to any gene: 9. CDR1 and CDR2 (germline): DFQATT, SNEGSKA (reference sequence). This CDR3 region has 16 residues. The CDR3 DNA reads as TGCAGTGCTAGAGATACGGCGGGGGGGGGGGGCTACGAGCAGTACTTC. This codes for CSARDTAGGGGYEQYF.

The rearrangement joins TRBV20-1 to TRBJ1-1; the match to TRBD1 covers 7 bases. The V and J ends lost 1 base and 1 base, in that order; junction bases with no gene match: 9. The CDR3 runs to 16 residues. Germline CDR1 is DFQATT and CDR2 is SNEGSKA (reference sequence). The CDR3 DNA reads as TGCAGTGCTAGAGTAGGGGGCGCTGGGGCGAACACTGAAGCTTTCTTT. The encoded protein is CSARVGGAGANTEAFF.

This chain links TRBV15 with TRBJ1-3, with D unresolved. There are 14 residues in the CDR3. V was clipped by 4 bases and J by 5 bases, with 12 bases between them. CDR1 is LNHNV and CDR2 is YYDKDF in the germline V gene (reference sequence). Here the CDR3 DNA reads TGTGCCACCAGCACGTGGGAGGCGAGAAACACCATATATTTT. Amino acids: CATSTWEARNTIYF.

The chain links TRBV7-3 to TRBJ2-3; 8 bases are a match to TRBD2. CDR3 length equals 18 residues. Losses at the gene ends were 0 bases for V and 0 bases for J; bases not matched to a gene: 8. Germline assignment: CDR1 SGHTA and CDR2 FQGTGA. CDR3 DNA sequence: TGTGCCAGCAGCTTAACCGGGACTAGGCAAATTAGCACAGATACGCAGTATTTT. Protein product: CASSLTGTRQISTDTQYF.

The chain joins TRBV7-9 to TRBJ1-2, with 8 bases lining up with TRBD1. With 3 bases clipped from V and 4 bases from J, the junction kept 7 bases outside the gene matches. Germline lookup yields CDR1 SEHNR and CDR2 FQNEAQ (reference sequence). The CDR3 totals 15 residues. For the CDR3, the DNA is TGTGCCAGCAGCTTTAAACGACAGGGGTCCTATGGCTACACCTTC. Residues: CASSFKRQGSYGYTF. Full variable domain (rest looked up from reference TRBV7-9 and TRBJ1-2): DTGVSQNPRHKITKRGQNVTFRCDPISEHNRLYWYRQTLGQGPEFLTYFQNEAQLEKSRLLSDRFSAERPKGSFSTLEIQRTEQGDSAMYLCASSFKRQGSYGYTFGSGTRLTVV.

The chain combines TRBV12-3 or TRBV12-4 with TRBJ1-5; D is unclear. The CDR3 consists of 16 residues. Trimming pared 3 bases from V and 3 bases from J, leaving 15 bases between. CDR3 DNA sequence: TGTGCCAGCAGTTTGAGGCCGGGAGCACTCAATCAGCCCCAGCATTTT. Its translation is CASSLRPGALNQPQHF.

This clonotype was seen more than once but under ten times. V gene TRBV29-1 combines with J gene TRBJ1-1; no firm D call. This CDR3 region has 15 residues. Between the trimmed V and J ends, which lost 7 bases and 0 bases, there was a span of 18 bases. The V gene's germline CDR1 is SQVTM and CDR2 ANQGSEA. The CDR3 DNA reads as TGCAGCGCCATCGCCGACGGCACCCTGAACACTGAAGCTTTCTTT. Translation gives CSAIADGTLNTEAFF.

The rearrangement links TRBV19 to TRBJ1-1; no definite D call. The CDR3 consists of 14 residues. CDR1 LNHDA and CDR2 SQIVND come from the germline V gene (reference sequence). The ends were cut back, 3 bases at V and 4 bases at J, with 12 bases in the middle. The DNA of the CDR3 is TGTGCCAGTAGTATGGGCCTTTGGGGCACTGAAGCTTTCTTT. This sequence encodes CASSMGLWGTEAFF.

As DNA, the CDR3 is TGTGCCAGCAAAACGGACAGGGGTCCAGGGCCCCAGCATTTT. It specifies CASKTDRGPGPQHF. This sequence joins TRBV27 and TRBJ1-5; 9 nucleotides line up with TRBD1. The CDR3 runs to 14 residues. Trimming took 7 bases from V and 9 from J; bases not matched to a gene: 10. CDR1 MNHEY and CDR2 SMNVEV come from the germline V gene (reference sequence).

Comment on this clonotype: This may stem from a read error, because a much larger clone lies one nucleotide away. V usage is TRBV12-3 or TRBV12-4 and J usage is TRBJ2-5; possibly TRBD1 or TRBD2 for D (5 bases each). This CDR3 is 15 amino acids long. In DNA form, the CDR3 reads TGTGCCGGCAGTGTGAGGGACCGAAGGGACGAGACCCAGTACTTC. Translation gives CAGSVRDRRDETQYF.

The chain has TRBV7-9 and TRBJ1-6, with D possibly TRBD1 on 5 matching bases. V lost 4 bases, J lost 8 bases, and 15 bases lay in between. Germline-derived CDR1 and CDR2 are SEHNR and FQNEAQ (reference sequence). This CDR3 has 15 residues. CDR3 loop: CASSYPGTHHSPLHF. The DNA for the CDR3 is TGTGCCAGCAGCTACCCCGGGACTCATCATTCACCCCTCCACTTT.

The chain couples TRBV27 to TRBJ2-1; TRBD1 agrees at 7 bases. CDR3 length: 16 residues. Germline assignment: CDR1 MNHEY and CDR2 SMNVEV (reference sequence). Trimming cost V 5 bases and J 4 bases; bases outside gene matches: 11. The CDR3 here is CASSSTQGNPYNEQFF. The CDR3 nucleotides are TGTGCCAGCAGTAGCACACAGGGGAACCCTTACAATGAGCAGTTCTTC.

This clonotype has at least ten counts. V usage is TRBV11-2 and J usage is TRBJ2-7, with TRBD2 as a possible D gene (6 bases). The CDR3 extends over 14 amino acids. Germline loops: CDR1 SGHAT, CDR2 FQNNGV. With 2 bases removed from V and 6 bases from J, the gap between germline ends came to 14 bases. The CDR3 nucleotides read TGTGCCAGCAGCTTATTGGCGGGGAGTGGCGAGCAGTACTTC. Protein product: CASSLLAGSGEQYF. Looking up the rest from reference TRBV11-2 and TRBJ2-7 gives the full variable domain: EAGVAQSPRYKIIEKRQSVAFWCNPISGHATLYWYQQILGQGPKLLIQFQNNGVVDDSQLPKDRFSAERLKGVDSTLKIQPAKLEDSAVYLCASSLLAGSGEQYFGPGTRLTVT.

This chain joins TRBV7-9 and TRBJ2-7; D is uncertain. The germline V gene has CDR1 SEHNR and CDR2 FQNEAQ (reference sequence). The CDR3 sequence is 13 residues long. V gave up 5 bases and J gave up 4 bases, with 12 bases separating them. The CDR3 DNA follows: TGTGCCAGCAGCCAAACTTACGGGTACGAGCAGTACTTC. It specifies CASSQTYGYEQYF. The full variable domain, in which reference TRBV7-9 and TRBJ2-7 provide the parts outside the CDR3, is DTGVSQNPRHKITKRGQNVTFRCDPISEHNRLYWYRQTLGQGPEFLTYFQNEAQLEKSRLLSDRFSAERPKGSFSTLEIQRTEQGDSAMYLCASSQTYGYEQYFGPGTRLTVT.

This clonotype was seen only a few times. The chain links TRBV24-1 to TRBJ2-7; 10 bases align to TRBD1. Germline values: CDR1 KGHDR, CDR2 SFDVKD. Losses at the gene ends were 0 bases for V and 3 bases for J; bases not matched to a gene: 1. This CDR3 region has 15 residues. CDR3 sequence: CATSDLGTGVYEQYF. CDR3 DNA: TGTGCCACCAGTGATTTGGGGACAGGGGTCTACGAGCAGTACTTC.

This clonotype was seen a few times. Relative to the germline gene, one junction end is altered; a read error may explain this. The V gene is TRBV29-1, the J gene TRBJ2-5, with unresolved D. CDR1 and CDR2 from the germline V gene are SQVTM and ANQGSEA. The CDR3 is made up of 12 amino acids. This CDR3 is CSVDRQQEAQYF. As DNA, the CDR3 is TGCAGCGTTGACCGCCAGCAAGAGGCCCAGTACTTC.

CDR3 coding DNA: TGTGCCAGCCTGGGGGCCGGGACCAACGTCCTGACTTTC. Translating it yields CASLGAGTNVLTF. V usage is TRBV27 and J usage is TRBJ2-6; TRBD1 might be the D (6 bases). V was trimmed by 8 bases and J by 8 bases, leaving 13 bases between them. The CDR3 runs 13 residues. Per the germline V gene, CDR1 is MNHEY and CDR2 is SMNVEV (reference sequence).

CDR3: CASSPSLTSPQETQYF. CDR3 DNA: TGTGCCAGCAGCCCATCCTTGACTAGCCCCCAAGAGACCCAGTACTTC. The genes are TRBV6-2 or TRBV6-3 and TRBJ2-5, with 7 bases that match TRBD2. This CDR3 is built from 16 residues. V trimming: 6 bases; J trimming: 1 base; junction bases outside the gene matches: 11. Germline V gene sequence: CDR1 MNHEY, CDR2 SVGEGT.

This clonotype has just a few counts. The chain is built from TRBV5-1 and TRBJ2-2; possibly TRBD1 for D (6 bases). CDR3 length: 15 amino acids. The germline V and J ends were trimmed by 6 bases and 5 bases, with 17 bases remaining between them. The V gene's germline CDR1 is SGHRS and CDR2 YFSETQ. The CDR3 reads CASKWDNTATGELFF. The CDR3 region has the DNA TGCGCCAGCAAGTGGGACAACACGGCGACCGGGGAGCTGTTTTTT.

This clonotype was detected a few times. J is TRBJ1-5 and V is TRBV5-1; D is unresolved. The CDR3 has 15 residues. Germline loops: CDR1 SGHRS, CDR2 YFSETQ. The V end was cut by 2 bases, the J end by 6 bases, with 15 bases between. In nucleotides, the CDR3 is TGCGCCAGCAGCTTCGGGAGTGGAGCGGGTCAGCCCCAGCATTTT. Encoded protein: CASSFGSGAGQPQHF.

This rearrangement joins TRBV7-3 to TRBJ1-4, with D uncertain. CDR3 size: 13 residues. Trimming left V 1 base short and J 8 bases short, with 8 bases between. CDR1 is SGHTA, CDR2 FQGTGA, per germline. The CDR3 reads CASSLSHGEKLFF. CDR3 DNA sequence: TGTGCCAGCAGCTTAAGTCATGGGGAAAAACTGTTTTTT.

The chain joins TRBV28 to TRBJ2-3, with 7 positions matching TRBD1. The CDR3 loop spans 14 amino acids. Trimming removed 5 bases from V and 4 bases from J; junction bases left unmatched: 6. Germline V gene data show CDR1 as MDHEN and CDR2 as SYDVKM. The CDR3: CASSRWGTADTQYF. The CDR3 DNA follows: TGTGCCAGCAGTCGGTGGGGGACAGCAGATACGCAGTATTTT.

V gene TRBV6-1 combines with J gene TRBJ2-7; perhaps TRBD2 as D (5 bases). V lost 3 bases, J lost 7 bases, and 13 bases lay in between. CDR3 length: 13 amino acids. In germline, CDR1 is MNHNS, CDR2 SASEGT. The CDR3 sequence: CASSDSLTGEQYF. The DNA for the CDR3 is TGTGCCAGCAGTGACTCTTTGACGGGAGAGCAGTACTTC.

The DNA of the CDR3 is TGTGCCAGCACTCGAAAGGAGACCCAGTACTTC. Translating gives CASTRKETQYF. J is TRBJ2-5 and V is TRBV6-1; D gene uncertain. Germline lookup yields CDR1 MNHNS and CDR2 SASEGT. The CDR3 consists of 11 residues. V lost 7 bases, J lost 5 bases, and 8 bases lay in between.

This clonotype was seen a handful of times. The chain recombines TRBV10-2 with TRBJ2-7, with 9 bases identical to TRBD1. The germline V gene has CDR1 WSHSY and CDR2 SAAADI. The CDR3 sequence is 17 residues long. The V gene end was trimmed by 0 bases and the J gene end by 2 bases; junction bases not matched to a gene: 8. The CDR3 loop is CASSESDFRDRAYEQYF. CDR3 coding DNA: TGCGCCAGCAGTGAGTCGGATTTTCGGGACAGGGCCTACGAGCAGTACTTC.